The 15 T cell receptor beta chains reported below all come from one sample, sequenced in a study of blood T cell repertoires in COVID-19. Clones were sequenced by immunoSEQ multiplex PCR, and TCRdb holds only the in-frame ones, with some missing. The sample contains about 120,000 clones, approximately 85% of which appear only once. The specimen was peripheral blood. The receptors shown here come from a man aged 35 to 55 with acute or convalescent COVID-19.

J is TRBJ2-2 and V is TRBV29-1; a possible D gene is TRBD1 (7 bases). V was clipped by 0 bases and J by 3 bases, with 8 bases between them. Looked up from germline, CDR1 is SQVTM and CDR2 is ANQGSEA. The CDR3 covers 14 residues. CDR3 in amino acids: CSVEDRGDTGELFF. CDR3 DNA: TGCAGCGTTGAAGACAGGGGGGACACCGGGGAGCTGTTTTTT.

The V and J genes are TRBV24-1 and TRBJ2-2; D gene uncertain. Germline CDR1 reads KGHDR; CDR2 reads SFDVKD. V shed 9 bases and J shed 5 bases, with 15 bases lying between them. CDR3 length equals 14 residues. The CDR3 protein is CATSSGGVTGELFF. DNA of the CDR3: TGTGCCACCTCTAGTGGTGGAGTTACCGGGGAGCTGTTTTTT.

V usage is TRBV14 and J usage is TRBJ2-7; D might be TRBD2 (6 bases). This CDR3 contains 15 residues. V lost 2 bases to trimming and J lost 6 bases, with 17 bases between them. Germline V gene data show CDR1 as SGHDN and CDR2 as FVKESK. The CDR3 nucleotides read TGTGCCAGCAGCCAATCTGCGGGGCGGGTCTCCGAGCAGTACTTC. Its protein product is CASSQSAGRVSEQYF.

V is TRBV7-2 and J is TRBJ1-1, with D perhaps TRBD1 (6 bases). CDR3 size: 17 residues. The V end lost 5 bases, the J end lost 1 base, and 20 bases lay between the germline ends. Germline CDR1 reads SGHTA; CDR2 reads FQGNSA. The CDR3 DNA follows: TGTGCCAGCAGCGTATTCCTTCAGGGGTTATCGAACACTGAAGCTTTCTTT. Translated: CASSVFLQGLSNTEAFF.

The chain uses TRBV4-1 and TRBJ1-1; 8 bases are shared with TRBD1. Germline-derived CDR1 and CDR2 are MGHRA and YSYEKL. V shed 1 base and J 1 base; nucleotides not matched to a gene: 2. The CDR3 length is 15 residues. The CDR3 reads CASSQGTGTNTEAFF. The CDR3 DNA sequence: TGCGCCAGCAGCCAAGGGACAGGGACGAACACTGAAGCTTTCTTT.

The chain recombines TRBV6-5 with TRBJ2-5, with 9 bases lining up with TRBD2. The CDR3 length is 15 residues. Germline-derived CDR1 and CDR2 are MNHEY and SVGAGI. V gave up 3 bases and J gave up 2 bases; unmatched junction bases: 4. The chain's CDR3 is CASSYDSGGQETQYF. Written as DNA, the CDR3 is TGTGCCAGCAGTTATGATAGCGGGGGACAAGAGACCCAGTACTTC.

This clone appeared once. The chain is built from TRBV2 and TRBJ1-4, with 7 bases that match TRBD1. J gave up 6 bases and V 7 bases, and 8 bases lay outside the gene matches. The CDR3 is 14 amino acids. Germline CDR1 is SNHLY and CDR2 is FYNNEI. The chain's CDR3 is CASKITGDHEKLFF. Written as DNA, the CDR3 is TGTGCCAGCAAGATTACAGGGGACCATGAAAAACTGTTTTTT.

The CDR3 sequence is CSASHRTGDYEQYF. The CDR3 nucleotides read TGCAGTGCTAGTCATAGGACAGGGGACTACGAGCAGTACTTC. The V call is TRBV20-1, the J call TRBJ2-7; 9 nucleotides line up with TRBD1. The V gene end was trimmed by 3 bases and the J gene end by 3 bases; junction bases not matched to a gene: 6. From germline, CDR1 is DFQATT and CDR2 SNEGSKA (reference sequence). The CDR3 totals 14 residues.

This clone is a singleton in its sample. The chain uses TRBV6-5 and TRBJ2-7, with 9 bases identical to TRBD1. The CDR3 runs 14 residues. Germline V gives CDR1 MNHEY, CDR2 SVGAGI. V was pared by 6 bases and J by 5 bases, with 8 bases of the junction left unmatched. As DNA, the CDR3 is TGTGCCAGCAGCCGCGGGACAGGGTTCAACGAGCAGTACTTC. It yields the protein CASSRGTGFNEQYF.

This clone appeared a few times. This CDR3 is CASSASGTDHYGYTF. The CDR3 DNA is TGTGCCAGCAGCGCCTCCGGGACAGACCACTATGGCTACACCTTC. The V call is TRBV9, the J call TRBJ1-2, with 7 bases lining up with TRBD1. In germline, CDR1 is SGDLS, CDR2 YYNGEE. The CDR3 covers 15 residues. V lost 3 bases and J lost 3; bases outside the gene matches: 8.

The chain links TRBV5-4 to TRBJ2-3; TRBD2 agrees at 7 bases. Germline CDR1 is SGHNT and CDR2 is YYREEE (reference sequence). The CDR3 loop spans 15 amino acids. Germline trimming cut 3 bases from V and 1 base from J; bases unmatched to any gene: 5. CDR3 nucleotides: TGTGCCAGCAGCTGGGCGGGGGAGGGCACAGATACGCAGTATTTT. Its protein is CASSWAGEGTDTQYF.

The chain combines TRBV4-1 with TRBJ2-5; the D gene is possibly TRBD1 (5 bases). This CDR3 comprises 14 residues. Germline V gene data show CDR1 as MGHRA and CDR2 as YSYEKL. Trimming pared 1 base from V and 1 base from J, leaving 7 bases between. The CDR3 protein is CASSQVDSQETQYF. The CDR3 DNA sequence: TGCGCCAGCAGCCAAGTAGACAGCCAAGAGACCCAGTACTTC.

The CDR3 protein is CASSLSLKSSYEQYF. CDR3 bases: TGTGCCAGCAGCTTAAGCCTAAAGAGCTCCTACGAGCAGTACTTC. The chain recombines TRBV7-2 with TRBJ2-7; D gene unclear. Germline lookup yields CDR1 SGHTA and CDR2 FQGNSA. Trimming took off 2 bases at V and 0 bases at J, with 11 bases between the two ends. The length of the CDR3 is 15 residues.

The chain employs TRBV7-2 and TRBJ1-1; no clear D. The CDR3 contains 14 residues. Germline V lookup: CDR1 SGHTA, CDR2 FQGNSA. The V and J ends lost 4 bases and 2 bases respectively, with 11 bases between them. The CDR3 nucleotides read TGTGCCAGCAGCTCAGCGACGGGTAACACTGAAGCTTTCTTT. Translated: CASSSATGNTEAFF.

J is TRBJ2-1 and V is TRBV24-1; tentatively, D is TRBD1 (5 bases). CDR1 and CDR2 from the germline V gene are KGHDR and SFDVKD. The CDR3 is 15 amino acids. Between the trimmed V and J ends, which lost 6 bases and 1 base, there was a span of 12 bases. CDR3 amino acids: CATSTLQDSYNEQFF. The CDR3 DNA follows: TGTGCCACCAGTACCTTACAGGATTCCTACAATGAGCAGTTCTTC.